This entry is about one TCR beta chain. The source of the sample is a study of cytomegalovirus exposure and HLA in healthy donors. This CDR3 contains 14 residues. V was trimmed by 3 bases and J by 1 base, leaving 4 bases between them. Per germline, CDR1 MNHNS and CDR2 SASEGT. Primers included in the PCR were 60 Vbeta and 13 Jbeta primers. Assay: immunoSEQ multiplex PCR; the TCRdb copy retains only in-frame clones and omits some. The top ten hold about 2.4% of the sample, which has 140,000 to 150,000 clones, around 82% seen once. This TCR was sampled from a young woman in good health and CMV-seropositive. The chain carries TRBV6-1 and TRBJ1-6, with D unresolved. Sequenced sample: PBMCs. CDR3 DNA sequence: TGTGCCAGCAGTGACAGGTCCTATAATTCACCCCTCCACTTT. Translated, it gives CASSDRSYNSPLHF.